A single sample is the source of the 32 T cell receptor beta chains below, sequenced in a study of T cell responses to AZD1222 COVID-19 vaccine. Assay: immunoSEQ multiplex PCR; the TCRdb copy retains only in-frame clones and omits some. The table shows 95,000 to 100,000 clones, with 87% occurring only once. Sample: peripheral blood, taken 28 days after the second AZD1222 dose. These receptors came from an adult who received the AZD1222 COVID-19 vaccine.

This clone was found a few times. The gene calls are TRBV7-2 and TRBJ2-3; TRBD2 matches at 12 bases. This CDR3 comprises 17 residues. CDR1 SGHTA and CDR2 FQGNSA come from the germline V gene. The trim removed 5 bases at V and 0 bases at J, leaving 6 bases unmatched. The CDR3 DNA reads as TGTGCCAGCAGCCCCTGGACTAGCGGGATAAGCACAGATACGCAGTATTTT. It is translated as CASSPWTSGISTDTQYF.

The chain uses TRBV7-2 and TRBJ2-7, with 10 bases identical to TRBD2. J gave up 5 bases and V 3 bases, and 13 bases lay outside the gene matches. The CDR3 is 17 amino acids. In germline, CDR1 is SGHTA, CDR2 FQGNSA. This CDR3 reads CASSLEWSSGSMDEQYF. DNA of the CDR3: TGTGCCAGCAGCTTGGAGTGGTCTAGCGGGAGCATGGACGAGCAGTACTTC.

To note about this clone: Germline is not matched at one junction end, which may reflect a read error. J is TRBJ2-1 and V is TRBV13, with D possibly called TRBD1 or TRBD2 (5 bases each). The CDR3 has 12 residues. Germline CDR1 is PRHDT and CDR2 is FYEKMQ (reference sequence). The CDR3 DNA reads TGTGCCAGCAGCTTAGGGGGGCTCGAGCGGCTCTTC. Translating gives CASSLGGLERLF.

This clone showed up just once. The chain employs TRBV28 and TRBJ2-2; D uncertain. Germline CDR1 is MDHEN and CDR2 is SYDVKM. Deletions cut 6 bases from V and 4 bases from J, with 3 bases between. This CDR3 has 11 residues. The CDR3 region has the DNA TGTGCCAGCAGCTTCACCGGGGAGCTGTTTTTT. Its translation: CASSFTGELFF.

This clone was seen a single time. The chain is built from TRBV2 and TRBJ1-5; tentatively, D is TRBD1 (6 bases). This CDR3 is 15 amino acids long. The germline V gene encodes CDR1 SNHLY and CDR2 FYNNEI. The germline V and J ends were trimmed by 7 bases and 2 bases, with 15 bases remaining between them. The CDR3 protein is CASNPTGHRNQPQHF. The CDR3, as DNA: TGTGCCAGCAATCCGACAGGACACCGCAATCAGCCCCAGCATTTT.

The chain has TRBV6-5 and TRBJ1-1, with TRBD1 as a possible D gene (6 bases). V lost 6 bases, J lost 6 bases, and 14 bases lay in between. This CDR3 has 13 residues. From germline, CDR1 is MNHEY and CDR2 SVGAGI. CDR3 loop: CASSIYRDSEAFF. In DNA, the CDR3 is TGTGCCAGCAGCATTTACAGGGACTCTGAAGCTTTCTTT.

This clone has more than one count but fewer than ten. The rearrangement joins TRBV5-6 to TRBJ2-7; TRBD1 agrees at 12 bases. CDR3 size: 13 residues. V gave up 4 bases and J gave up 9 bases; unmatched junction bases: 5. Germline V gene data show CDR1 as SGHDT and CDR2 as YYEEEE. The CDR3 DNA is TGTGCCAGCAGCCAGGGACAGGGGGCAGGGCAGTACTTC. Protein sequence: CASSQGQGAGQYF.

The chain couples TRBV6-4 to TRBJ2-2; no clear D gene. The V gene's germline CDR1 is MRHNA and CDR2 SNTAGT. This CDR3 is built from 13 residues. The V and J ends lost 0 bases and 7 bases respectively, with 6 bases between them. CDR3 sequence (DNA): TGTGCCAGCAGTGACTCGAGTAGCGGGGAGCTGTTTTTT. Translating gives CASSDSSSGELFF.

In DNA, the CDR3 is TGTGCCAGCAGTTCGGGACAGGGGTGGGATTCACCCCTCCACTTT. It encodes CASSSGQGWDSPLHF. The V and J genes are TRBV27 and TRBJ1-6; 10 positions agree with TRBD1. Germline CDR1 is MNHEY and CDR2 is SMNVEV (reference sequence). Trimming removed 4 bases from V and 8 bases from J; junction bases left unmatched: 5. This CDR3 contains 15 residues.

This clone came up once. One junction end disagrees with the germline gene, perhaps due to a read error. This chain links TRBV13 with TRBJ2-7, with TRBD1 identical over 7 bases. Germline assignment: CDR1 PRHDT and CDR2 FYEKMQ (reference sequence). The length of the CDR3 is 15 residues. The CDR3: CASRLAGGNSYEQYF. In DNA form, the CDR3 reads TGTGCCAGCAGGTTAGCAGGGGGTAACTCCTACGAGCAGTACTTC.

V and J are TRBV5-1 and TRBJ2-1, with a weak D call TRBD2 (5 bases). Looked up from germline, CDR1 is SGHRS and CDR2 is YFSETQ. The germline V and J ends were trimmed by 4 bases and 6 bases, with 17 bases remaining between them. The CDR3 length is 15 residues. CDR3 in DNA: TGCGCCAGCAGCCTCGGGATTGGAGCCTTCAATGAGCAGTTCTTC. This codes for CASSLGIGAFNEQFF.

CDR3 sequence: CASYPSRLYSNQPQHF. The DNA for the CDR3 is TGTGCCAGCTACCCCTCGAGACTTTATAGCAATCAGCCCCAGCATTTT. The gene calls are TRBV6-6 and TRBJ1-5; D is undetermined. The V gene's germline CDR1 is MNHNY and CDR2 SVGAGI (reference sequence). The ends were cut back, 8 bases at V and 0 bases at J, with 17 bases in the middle. The CDR3 is 16 amino acids.

The CDR3 here is CASSPDHYGYTF. CDR3 nucleotide sequence: TGTGCCAGCAGTCCCGACCACTATGGCTACACCTTC. The rearrangement links TRBV6-5 to TRBJ1-2; D remains ambiguous. Germline V gene sequence: CDR1 MNHEY, CDR2 SVGAGI. CDR3 length: 12 residues. V lost 5 bases and J lost 3, with 7 bases in between.

The chain recombines TRBV5-5 with TRBJ2-5; 7 nucleotides align to TRBD1. Germline lookup yields CDR1 SGHKS and CDR2 YYEKEE (reference sequence). Trimming took 3 bases from V and 1 from J; bases not matched to a gene: 3. The CDR3 is made up of 14 amino acids. As DNA, the CDR3 is TGTGCCAGCAGCTCGGGACAGATCCAAGAGACCCAGTACTTC. Amino acids: CASSSGQIQETQYF.

V and J are TRBV9 and TRBJ2-7, with TRBD2 matching 13 bases. Germline CDR1 SGDLS, CDR2 YYNGEE. J lost 0 bases, V lost 4 bases, and 13 bases had no gene match. CDR3 length equals 19 residues. This chain's CDR3 is CASSPGRGLAGLASYEQYF. Here the CDR3 DNA reads TGTGCCAGCAGCCCCGGGAGGGGACTAGCGGGACTGGCCTCCTACGAGCAGTACTTC.

The chain joins TRBV3-1 (or the pseudogene TRBV3-2) to TRBJ2-7; D might be TRBD1 (6 bases). The V and J ends lost 4 bases and 5 bases respectively, with 21 bases between them. The CDR3 consists of 16 residues. Germline V gene lookup returns CDR1 LGHDT and CDR2 YNNKEL (reference sequence). CDR3 coding DNA: TGTGCCAGCAGCCTCGCCAGGGGCCCCTTGGTGGACGAGCAGTACTTC. It codes for CASSLARGPLVDEQYF.

This chain uses TRBV4-1 with TRBJ2-7; D not certain. The CDR3 is 12 residues long. CDR1 is MGHRA and CDR2 is YSYEKL in the germline V gene. The V and J ends lost 0 bases and 5 bases respectively, with 5 bases between them. DNA for the CDR3: TGCGCCAGCAGCCAAGATCGACACGAGCAGTACTTC. It is translated as CASSQDRHEQYF.

The chain combines TRBV19 with TRBJ2-5; no clear D gene. V was clipped by 2 bases and J by 5 bases, with 6 bases between them. This CDR3 is 12 amino acids long. Germline V gene data show CDR1 as LNHDA and CDR2 as SQIVND (reference sequence). For the CDR3, the DNA is TGTGCCAGTAGTATACGCGACGAGACCCAGTACTTC. This translates into CASSIRDETQYF.

The chain employs TRBV27 and TRBJ2-7; tentatively, D is TRBD1 or TRBD2 (7 bases each). CDR1 is MNHEY, CDR2 SMNVEV, per germline (reference sequence). Trimming left V 5 bases short and J 7 bases short, with 24 bases between. The CDR3 has 16 amino acids. The CDR3 loop reads CASSRGEGAGTREQYF. The CDR3 coding sequence is TGTGCCAGCAGTCGCGGGGAGGGGGCAGGGACGAGGGAGCAGTACTTC.

V is TRBV30 and J is TRBJ1-1, with D maybe TRBD1 (5 bases). This CDR3 has 16 amino acids. The germline CDR1 and CDR2 sequences are GTSNPN and SVGIG (reference sequence). Trimming stripped 0 bases from V and 1 base from J, with 15 bases between. The CDR3 loop reads CAWSVPAIGANTEAFF. The CDR3 region has the DNA TGTGCCTGGAGTGTACCGGCCATAGGGGCGAACACTGAAGCTTTCTTT.

This chain joins TRBV27 and TRBJ2-3; no definite D call. There are 13 residues in the CDR3. Germline CDR1 MNHEY, CDR2 SMNVEV (reference sequence). The V and J ends lost 8 bases and 3 bases respectively, with 12 bases between them. The CDR3 DNA sequence: TGTGCCAGCGTCCGGCGAGGAACAGATACGCAGTATTTT. Translating it yields CASVRRGTDTQYF.

The chain links TRBV27 to TRBJ1-2; TRBD1 might be the D (5 bases). CDR1 MNHEY and CDR2 SMNVEV come from the germline V gene (reference sequence). The CDR3 consists of 13 residues. Trimming removed 3 bases from V and 7 bases from J, with 12 bases in between. The CDR3 nucleotides read TGTGCCAGCAGTTTCACGACCGGGGGTGGCTACACCTTC. Protein: CASSFTTGGGYTF.

CDR3 bases: TGTGCCAGCAGTTTAACAGGGTACCAAGAGACCCAGTACTTC. It yields the protein CASSLTGYQETQYF. The chain combines TRBV27 with TRBJ2-5, with D perhaps matching TRBD1 (6 bases). Germline loops: CDR1 MNHEY, CDR2 SMNVEV (reference sequence). This CDR3 has 14 residues. Trimming left V 2 bases short and J 0 bases short, with 7 bases between.

The chain couples TRBV30 to TRBJ1-6; no reliable D call. The CDR3 is 15 amino acids. The V gene's germline CDR1 is GTSNPN and CDR2 SVGIG (reference sequence). Trimming took off 0 bases at V and 6 bases at J, with 12 bases between the two ends. The CDR3 nucleotides read TGTGCCTGGAGTGTACGAGCACAGACTAATTCACCCCTCCACTTT. Its protein product is CAWSVRAQTNSPLHF. Based on the CDR3 plus reference TRBV30 and TRBJ1-6, the full variable domain is SQTIHQWPATLVQPVGSPLSLECTVEGTSNPNLYWYRQAAGRGLQLLFYSVGIGQISSEVPQNLSASRPQDRQFILSSKKLLLSDSGFYLCAWSVRAQTNSPLHFGNGTRLTVT.

In DNA form, the CDR3 reads TGCAGCGTTGAAGATTGGGCGGGAGGGCCGAATGAGCAGTTCTTC. Its protein product is CSVEDWAGGPNEQFF. V usage is TRBV29-1 and J usage is TRBJ2-1, with 9 bases identical to TRBD2. The germline gives CDR1 SQVTM, CDR2 ANQGSEA. The CDR3 is 15 residues long. Unmatched junction bases numbered 7, after V lost 0 bases and J lost 7 bases.

The chain has TRBV7-6 and TRBJ2-3; D might be TRBD2 (5 bases). The CDR3 totals 15 residues. Germline loops: CDR1 SGHVS, CDR2 FNYEAQ. Trimming stripped 9 bases from V and 1 base from J, with 17 bases between. The CDR3 here is CARAMGRIGTDTQYF. CDR3 DNA sequence: TGTGCCAGGGCGATGGGGAGAATCGGCACAGATACGCAGTATTTT.

The gene calls are TRBV29-1 and TRBJ1-1, with a tentative D call TRBD1 (5 bases). Germline lookup yields CDR1 SQVTM and CDR2 ANQGSEA. There are 13 residues in the CDR3. The V end lost 4 bases, the J end lost 3 bases, and 12 bases lay between the germline ends. As DNA, the CDR3 is TGCAGCGTTGGGGCAGGGTATGACACTGAAGCTTTCTTT. It translates to CSVGAGYDTEAFF.

The chain carries TRBV28 and TRBJ1-1; TRBD1 matches at 9 bases. Germline CDR1 is MDHEN and CDR2 is SYDVKM. V shed 5 bases, J shed 4 bases, and the junction held 14 bases outside the gene matches. The length of the CDR3 is 17 residues. The CDR3 loop is CASSKFTGGAVFTEAFF. The CDR3 DNA is TGTGCCAGCAGTAAGTTCACAGGGGGCGCGGTGTTCACTGAAGCTTTCTTT.

This clone occurred a few times. CDR3 protein: CASSLGLPGSGNTIYF. The CDR3 DNA follows: TGTGCCAGCAGTCTTGGACTCCCCGGCTCTGGAAACACCATATATTTT. V is TRBV3-1 (or the pseudogene TRBV3-2) and J is TRBJ1-3; D remains unclear. Germline values: CDR1 LGHDT, CDR2 YNNKEL (reference sequence). The CDR3 runs to 16 residues. V dropped 6 bases and J dropped 0 bases, with 15 bases sitting between them.

CDR3 residues: CASSEVYMNTEAFF. As DNA, the CDR3 is TGTGCCAGCAGTGAAGTTTACATGAACACTGAAGCTTTCTTT. The genes are TRBV6-1 and TRBJ1-1, with D unresolved. This CDR3 has 14 residues. CDR1 is MNHNS and CDR2 is SASEGT in the germline V gene. With 1 base removed from V and 0 bases from J, the gap between germline ends came to 6 bases.

The chain couples TRBV7-8 to TRBJ2-1; D not certain. Germline-derived CDR1 and CDR2 are SGHVS and FQNEAQ. V lost 3 bases and J lost 0, with 12 bases in between. The CDR3 spans 16 residues. CDR3 loop: CASSFLDWGSYNEQFF. The DNA of the CDR3 is TGTGCCAGCAGCTTTCTCGACTGGGGCTCCTACAATGAGCAGTTCTTC.

In its sample, this clone was seen a few times. V and J are TRBV9 and TRBJ2-5; either TRBD1 or TRBD2 may supply D (5 bases each). The CDR3 loop spans 17 amino acids. The germline CDR1 and CDR2 sequences are SGDLS and YYNGEE. Trimming took off 0 bases at V and 5 bases at J, with 20 bases between the two ends. The CDR3: CASSVAVGDPHKETQYF. The DNA for the CDR3 is TGTGCCAGCAGCGTAGCTGTGGGGGACCCCCACAAGGAGACCCAGTACTTC.